This T cell receptor (beta chain) was observed in a study of regulatory T cells in long-lasting Graves disease. To note about this clonotype: The antigen is unknown.

iRepertoire HTBI primers and Arm-PCR of CDR3 regions built TCR beta libraries. Each CDR3 protein gets one entry after TCRdb re-called the multiplex PCR reads with MiXCR. The table shows 450,000 to 600,000 distinct CDR3 sequences, with around an eighth occurring only once. Time point meaning: newly diagnosed GD, antithyroid drugs for less than 3 months. PBMC-derived RNA was used for the TCR library. Study-wide results and limits: New patients shared 966 public clonotypes, and persistent patients shared more, with approximately 2,500. Patients whose Graves' disease persisted exhibited lower TCR diversity than those newly diagnosed.

The CDR3 contains 16 residues. In germline, CDR1 is KGHSH, CDR2 LQKENI. J was trimmed by 5 bases and V by 2 bases; bases with no gene match: 10. The sample was also reused in another study, on T cells in Graves' hyperthyroidism and ophthalmopathy. That source notes: In the analysis, a 13 V-J model separated ophthalmopathy from stable hyperthyroidism.

The chain joins TRBV18 to TRBJ2-5, with 8 bases lining up with TRBD1. The starting material was peripheral blood mononuclear cells (PBMCs), obtained at new diagnosis, from a patient treated with antithyroid drugs. The clonotype originates from a man aged 30-40 years with Graves disease. CDR3 DNA: TGTGCCAGCTCACCAAGTATCCAGGGGGCGGTGGAGACCCAGTACTTC. Amino acid sequence: CASSPSIQGAVETQYF.